One and the same sample provided the 7 T cell receptor beta chains below, sequenced in a study of T cell responses to AZD1222 COVID-19 vaccine. The assay was immunoSEQ multiplex PCR, and TCRdb's table has in-frame clones only and misses some. The sample consists of 100,000 or so clones, 86% of them appearing once. Sequencing used peripheral blood, obtained on day 0 of AZD1222 vaccination. Receptor source: an adult in good health.

The rearrangement uses TRBV9 and TRBJ1-3; 10 bases map to TRBD1. CDR1 and CDR2 from the germline V gene are SGDLS and YYNGEE. J was trimmed by 8 bases and V by 4 bases; bases with no gene match: 15. The CDR3 sequence is 17 residues long. The CDR3 region is CASSSNPGQGRGHTIYF. CDR3 nucleotides: TGTGCCAGCAGCTCCAATCCGGGACAGGGGCGGGGGCACACCATATATTTT.

The V call is TRBV27, the J call TRBJ1-2, with D perhaps TRBD1 (6 bases). Trimming stripped 2 bases from V and 4 bases from J, with 11 bases between. The CDR3 is 14 residues long. Germline CDR1 MNHEY, CDR2 SMNVEV (reference sequence). The CDR3 region has the DNA TGTGCCAGCAGTTTAACGGGGGCTGGCTATGGCTACACCTTC. Its translation: CASSLTGAGYGYTF.

The V gene is TRBV2, the J gene TRBJ1-1; D not resolved. The CDR3 length is 13 residues. V shed 6 bases and J shed 1 base, with 9 bases lying between them. Germline CDR1 is SNHLY and CDR2 is FYNNEI. CDR3 DNA sequence: TGTGCCAGCAGCTGGGAGGGGAACACTGAAGCTTTCTTT. This encodes CASSWEGNTEAFF.

This chain joins TRBV7-9 and TRBJ1-5; D gene unclear. With 1 base removed from V and 3 bases from J, the gap between germline ends came to 7 bases. The length of the CDR3 is 14 residues. The V gene's germline CDR1 is SEHNR and CDR2 FQNEAQ (reference sequence). The DNA for the CDR3 is TGTGCCAGCAGCTTAGGCGGGCTCAATCAGCCCCAGCATTTT. Amino acids: CASSLGGLNQPQHF.

The gene calls are TRBV28 and TRBJ2-2; no clear D. The V end lost 7 bases, the J end lost 0 bases, and 12 bases lay between the germline ends. Germline-derived CDR1 and CDR2 are MDHEN and SYDVKM. The length of the CDR3 is 15 residues. The CDR3 region has the DNA TGTGCCAGCACCAGACCAGTCGCGAACACCGGGGAGCTGTTTTTT. This encodes CASTRPVANTGELFF.

This clone was observed many times. This sequence joins TRBV7-3 and TRBJ2-1; 13 bases match TRBD2. From germline, CDR1 is SGHTA and CDR2 FQGTGA. The CDR3 is 14 amino acids. V shed 5 bases and J 8 bases; nucleotides not matched to a gene: 3. The DNA of the CDR3 is TGTGCCAGCAGCCGCGGACTAGCGGGAGATGAGCAGTTCTTC. Protein: CASSRGLAGDEQFF.

V is TRBV27 and J is TRBJ2-7; the D gene is possibly TRBD1 (7 bases). This CDR3 has 14 residues. V dropped 2 bases and J dropped 4 bases, with 12 bases sitting between them. Germline-derived CDR1 and CDR2 are MNHEY and SMNVEV (reference sequence). The CDR3 region is CASSLRSGGYEQYF. The DNA of the CDR3 is TGTGCCAGCAGTTTACGGTCAGGGGGGTACGAGCAGTACTTC.